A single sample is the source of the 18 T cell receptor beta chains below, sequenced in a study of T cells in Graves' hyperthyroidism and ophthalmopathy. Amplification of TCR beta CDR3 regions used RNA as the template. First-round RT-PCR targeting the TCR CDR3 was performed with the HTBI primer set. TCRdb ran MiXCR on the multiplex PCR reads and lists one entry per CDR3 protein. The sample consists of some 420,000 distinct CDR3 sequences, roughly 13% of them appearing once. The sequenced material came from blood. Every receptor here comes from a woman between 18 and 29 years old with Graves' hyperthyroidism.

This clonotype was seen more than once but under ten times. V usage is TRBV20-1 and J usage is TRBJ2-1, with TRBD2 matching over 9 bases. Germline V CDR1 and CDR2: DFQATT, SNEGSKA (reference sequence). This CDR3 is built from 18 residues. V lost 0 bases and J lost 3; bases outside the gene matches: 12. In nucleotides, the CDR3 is TGCAGTGCTAGAGATGATATTAGCGGGAGAGACATCTACAATGAGCAGTTCTTC. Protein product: CSARDDISGRDIYNEQFF.

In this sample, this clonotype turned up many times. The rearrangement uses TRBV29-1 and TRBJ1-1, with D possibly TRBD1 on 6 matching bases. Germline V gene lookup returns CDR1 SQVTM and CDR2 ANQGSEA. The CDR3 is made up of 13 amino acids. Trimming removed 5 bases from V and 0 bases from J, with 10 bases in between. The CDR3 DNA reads TGCAGCGTTAGCACAGGGATGAACACTGAAGCTTTCTTT. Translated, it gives CSVSTGMNTEAFF.

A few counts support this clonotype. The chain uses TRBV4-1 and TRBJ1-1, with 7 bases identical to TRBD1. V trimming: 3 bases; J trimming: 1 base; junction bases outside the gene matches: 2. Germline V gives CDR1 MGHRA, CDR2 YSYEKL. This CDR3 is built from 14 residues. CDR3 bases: TGCGCCAGCAGCCACCGACAGGGGAACACTGAAGCTTTCTTT. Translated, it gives CASSHRQGNTEAFF.

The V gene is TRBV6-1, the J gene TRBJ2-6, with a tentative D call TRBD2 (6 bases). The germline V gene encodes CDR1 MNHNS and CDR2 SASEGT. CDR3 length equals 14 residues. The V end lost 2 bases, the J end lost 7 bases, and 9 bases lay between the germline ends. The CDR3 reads CASSELAGANVLTF. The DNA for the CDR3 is TGTGCCAGCAGTGAATTGGCGGGAGCCAACGTCCTGACTTTC.

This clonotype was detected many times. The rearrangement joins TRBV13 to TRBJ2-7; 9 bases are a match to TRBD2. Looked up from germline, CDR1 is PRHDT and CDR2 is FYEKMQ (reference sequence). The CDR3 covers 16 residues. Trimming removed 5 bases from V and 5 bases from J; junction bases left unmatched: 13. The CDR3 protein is CASSLPSAGGPHEQYF. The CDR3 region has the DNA TGTGCCAGCAGCCTACCAAGCGCGGGAGGGCCACACGAGCAGTACTTC.

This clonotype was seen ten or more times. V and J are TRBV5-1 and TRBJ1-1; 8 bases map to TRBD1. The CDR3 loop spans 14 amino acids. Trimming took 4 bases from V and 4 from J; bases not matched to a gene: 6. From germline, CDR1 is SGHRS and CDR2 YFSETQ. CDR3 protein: CASSRQTGGTEAFF. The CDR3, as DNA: TGCGCCAGCAGCCGACAAACAGGGGGCACTGAAGCTTTCTTT.

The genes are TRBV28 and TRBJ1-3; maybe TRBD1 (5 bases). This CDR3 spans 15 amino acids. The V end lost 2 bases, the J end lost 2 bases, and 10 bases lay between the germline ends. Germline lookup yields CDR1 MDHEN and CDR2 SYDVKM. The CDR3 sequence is CASSLVTGAGNTIYF. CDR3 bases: TGTGCCAGCAGTTTAGTTACAGGAGCTGGAAACACCATATATTTT.

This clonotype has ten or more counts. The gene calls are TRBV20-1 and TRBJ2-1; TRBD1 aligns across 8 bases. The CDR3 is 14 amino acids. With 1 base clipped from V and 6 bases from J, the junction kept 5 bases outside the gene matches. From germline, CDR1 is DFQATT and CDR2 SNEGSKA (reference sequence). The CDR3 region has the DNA TGCAGTGCTAGAGTTCCGGGACAGGTCAATGAGCAGTTCTTC. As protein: CSARVPGQVNEQFF.

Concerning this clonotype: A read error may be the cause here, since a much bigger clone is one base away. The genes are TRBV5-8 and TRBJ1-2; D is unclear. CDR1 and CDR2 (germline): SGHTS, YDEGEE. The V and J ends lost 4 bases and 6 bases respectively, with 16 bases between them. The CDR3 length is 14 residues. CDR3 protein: CASSPLRVLDGYTF. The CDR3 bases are TGTGCCAGCAGCCCCCTTCGGGTTCTCGATGGCTACACCTTC.

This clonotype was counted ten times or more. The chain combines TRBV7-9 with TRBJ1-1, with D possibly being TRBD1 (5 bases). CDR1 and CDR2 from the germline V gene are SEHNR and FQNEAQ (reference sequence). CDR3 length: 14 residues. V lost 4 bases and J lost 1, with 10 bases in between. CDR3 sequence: CASSSGHRNTEAFF. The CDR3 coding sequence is TGTGCCAGCAGCTCAGGACATAGGAACACTGAAGCTTTCTTT.

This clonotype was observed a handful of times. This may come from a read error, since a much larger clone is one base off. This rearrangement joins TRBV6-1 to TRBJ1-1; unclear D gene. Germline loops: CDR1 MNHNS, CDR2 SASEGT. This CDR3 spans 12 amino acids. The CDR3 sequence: CASSRVNTEALF. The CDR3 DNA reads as TGTGCCAGCAGCCGGGTGAACACTGAAGCTCTCTTT.

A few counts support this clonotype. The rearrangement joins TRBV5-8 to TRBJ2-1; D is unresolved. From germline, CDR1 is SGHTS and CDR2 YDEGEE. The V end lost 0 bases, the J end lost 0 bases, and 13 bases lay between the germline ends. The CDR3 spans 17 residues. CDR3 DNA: TGTGCCAGCAGCTTGGAAGGTACCCTGAGCTCCTACAATGAGCAGTTCTTC. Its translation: CASSLEGTLSSYNEQFF. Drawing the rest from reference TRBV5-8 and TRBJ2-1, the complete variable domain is EAGVTQSPTHLIKTRGQQATLRCSPISGHTSVYWYQQALGLGLQFLLWYDEGEERNRGNFPPRFSGRQFPNYSSELNVNALELEDSALYLCASSLEGTLSSYNEQFFGPGTRLTVL.

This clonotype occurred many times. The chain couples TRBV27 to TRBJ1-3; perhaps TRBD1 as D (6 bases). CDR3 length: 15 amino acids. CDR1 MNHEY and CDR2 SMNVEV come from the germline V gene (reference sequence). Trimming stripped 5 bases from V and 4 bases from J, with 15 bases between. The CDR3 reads CASSETGYYGNTIYF. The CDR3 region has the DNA TGTGCCAGCAGTGAAACAGGGTACTACGGAAACACCATATATTTT.

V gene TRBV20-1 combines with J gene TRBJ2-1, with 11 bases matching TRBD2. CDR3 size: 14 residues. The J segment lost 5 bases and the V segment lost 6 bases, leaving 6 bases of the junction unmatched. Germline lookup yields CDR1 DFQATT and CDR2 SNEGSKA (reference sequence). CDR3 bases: TGCAGTGCCTTGGGACTAGCGGACCACAATGAGCAGTTCTTC. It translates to CSALGLADHNEQFF.

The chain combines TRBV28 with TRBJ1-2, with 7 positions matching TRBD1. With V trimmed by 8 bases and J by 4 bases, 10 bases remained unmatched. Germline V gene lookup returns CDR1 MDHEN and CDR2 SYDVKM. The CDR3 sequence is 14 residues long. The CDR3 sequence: CASLRRGRAYGYTF. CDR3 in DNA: TGTGCCAGCCTACGAAGGGGGCGGGCCTATGGCTACACCTTC.

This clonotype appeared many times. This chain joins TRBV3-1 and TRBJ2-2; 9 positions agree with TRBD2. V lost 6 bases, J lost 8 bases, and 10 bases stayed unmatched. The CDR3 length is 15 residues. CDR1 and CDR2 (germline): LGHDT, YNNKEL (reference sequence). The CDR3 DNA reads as TGTGCCAGCAGAGGGCTAGCGGGGCCTCAGGGGGAGCTGTTTTTT. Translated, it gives CASRGLAGPQGELFF.

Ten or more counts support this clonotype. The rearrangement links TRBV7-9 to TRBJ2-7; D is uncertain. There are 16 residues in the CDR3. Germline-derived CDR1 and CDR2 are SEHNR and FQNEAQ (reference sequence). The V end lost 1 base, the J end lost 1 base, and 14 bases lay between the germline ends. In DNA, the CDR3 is TGTGCCAGCAGCTTAGACCCTGGCGGAGAGTCCTACGAGCAGTACTTC. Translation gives CASSLDPGGESYEQYF. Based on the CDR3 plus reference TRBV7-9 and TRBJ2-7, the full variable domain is DTGVSQNPRHKITKRGQNVTFRCDPISEHNRLYWYRQTLGQGPEFLTYFQNEAQLEKSRLLSDRFSAERPKGSFSTLEIQRTEQGDSAMYLCASSLDPGGESYEQYFGPGTRLTVT.

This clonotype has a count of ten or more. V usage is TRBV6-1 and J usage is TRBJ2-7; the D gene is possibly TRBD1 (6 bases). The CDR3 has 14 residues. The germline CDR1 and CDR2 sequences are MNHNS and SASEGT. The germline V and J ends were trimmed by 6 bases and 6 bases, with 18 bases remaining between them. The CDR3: CASSFGGGWVEQYF. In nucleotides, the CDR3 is TGTGCCAGCAGCTTTGGTGGGGGCTGGGTCGAGCAGTACTTC.